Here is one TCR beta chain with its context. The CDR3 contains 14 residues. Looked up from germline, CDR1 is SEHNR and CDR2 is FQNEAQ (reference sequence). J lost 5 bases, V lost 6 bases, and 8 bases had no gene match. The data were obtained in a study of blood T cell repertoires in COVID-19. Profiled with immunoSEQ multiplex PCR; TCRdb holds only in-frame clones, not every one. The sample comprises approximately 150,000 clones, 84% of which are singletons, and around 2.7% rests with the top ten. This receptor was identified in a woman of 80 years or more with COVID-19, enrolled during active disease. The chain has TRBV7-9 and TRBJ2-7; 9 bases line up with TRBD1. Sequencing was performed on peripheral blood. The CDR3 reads CASSSGTGIHEQYF. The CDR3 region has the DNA TGTGCCAGCAGTTCCGGGACAGGGATCCACGAGCAGTACTTC.